This TCR beta chain emerged from a study of T cell repertoires in aging, cancer and after chemotherapy. As for the study in general: Donors were grouped into six age bands spanning 30 or younger through 70 or older. Findings and caveats of the study: In healthy donors, age-related TCR diversity loss mainly reflected lost richness. Across the chemotherapy interval, each cancer cohort showed higher median generation probability, suggesting thymic rebound. Compared with age-matched healthy donors, untreated hematological or solid cancer patients showed higher blood TCR clonality.

This CDR3 has 13 amino acids. V lost 4 bases to trimming and J lost 8 bases; unmatched junction nucleotides: 6. Per germline, CDR1 LNHNV and CDR2 YYDKDF (reference sequence). Peripheral blood genomic DNA, not sorted cells or RNA, was the template. The sample holds a few counts of this clonotype. Its target is unknown. A mixed TRB-A/B primer pool amplified rearranged TRB by multiplex touch-down PCR. TCRdb reprocessed the multiplex PCR reads with MiXCR, giving one entry per CDR3 protein. The table records under 2,500 distinct CDR3 sequences, less than 50% of them present only once. The chain carries TRBV15 and TRBJ1-2; 8 bases line up with TRBD1. The sequence was obtained from a human donor with a solid tumor. Sample: blood. The CDR3 nucleotides are TGTGCCACCAGCAAAAGGACAGGGCAAGGCTACACCTTC. Translation: CATSKRTGQGYTF.